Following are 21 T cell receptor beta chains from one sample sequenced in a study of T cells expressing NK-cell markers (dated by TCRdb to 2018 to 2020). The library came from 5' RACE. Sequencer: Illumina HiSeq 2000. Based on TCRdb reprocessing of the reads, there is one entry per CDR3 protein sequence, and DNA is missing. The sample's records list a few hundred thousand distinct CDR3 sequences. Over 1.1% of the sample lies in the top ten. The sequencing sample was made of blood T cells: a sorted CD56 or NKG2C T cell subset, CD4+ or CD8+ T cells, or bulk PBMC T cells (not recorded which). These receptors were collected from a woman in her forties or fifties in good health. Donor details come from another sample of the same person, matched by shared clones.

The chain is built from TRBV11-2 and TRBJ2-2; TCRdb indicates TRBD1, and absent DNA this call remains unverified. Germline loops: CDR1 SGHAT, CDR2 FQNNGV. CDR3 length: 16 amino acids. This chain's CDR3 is CASSPLQGKNTGELFF.

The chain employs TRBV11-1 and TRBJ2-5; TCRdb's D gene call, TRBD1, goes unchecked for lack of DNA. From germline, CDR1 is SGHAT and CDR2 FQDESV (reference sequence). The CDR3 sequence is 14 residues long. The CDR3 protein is CASSQTKGPGAQYF.

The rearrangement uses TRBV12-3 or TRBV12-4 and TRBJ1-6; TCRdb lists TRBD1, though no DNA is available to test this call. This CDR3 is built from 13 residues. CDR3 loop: CASGDRVNSPLHF.

The CDR3 is CASSQEGSGRGYEQFF. This rearrangement joins TRBV4-1 to TRBJ2-1; TCRdb picks TRBD2, but there is no DNA to check that call. There are 16 residues in the CDR3. The germline CDR1 and CDR2 sequences are MGHRA and YSYEKL.

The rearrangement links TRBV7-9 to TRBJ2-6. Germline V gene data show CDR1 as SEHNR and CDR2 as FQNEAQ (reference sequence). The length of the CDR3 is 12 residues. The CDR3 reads CASSLNYNVLTF.

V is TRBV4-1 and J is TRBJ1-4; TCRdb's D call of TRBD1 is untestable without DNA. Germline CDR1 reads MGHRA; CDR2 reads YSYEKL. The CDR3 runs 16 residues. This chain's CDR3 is CASSQGWGGQREKLFF.

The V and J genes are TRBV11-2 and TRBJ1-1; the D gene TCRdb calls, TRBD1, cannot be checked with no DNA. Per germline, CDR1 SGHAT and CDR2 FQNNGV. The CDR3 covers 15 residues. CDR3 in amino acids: CASSHRQGQNTEAFF. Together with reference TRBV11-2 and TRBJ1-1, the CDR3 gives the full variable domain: EAGVAQSPRYKIIEKRQSVAFWCNPISGHATLYWYQQILGQGPKLLIQFQNNGVVDDSQLPKDRFSAERLKGVDSTLKIQPAKLEDSAVYLCASSHRQGQNTEAFFGQGTRLTVV.

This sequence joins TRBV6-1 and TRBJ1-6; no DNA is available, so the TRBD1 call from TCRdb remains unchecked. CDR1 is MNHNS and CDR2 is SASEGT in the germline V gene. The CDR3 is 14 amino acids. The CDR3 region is CASSEVPNNSPLHF.

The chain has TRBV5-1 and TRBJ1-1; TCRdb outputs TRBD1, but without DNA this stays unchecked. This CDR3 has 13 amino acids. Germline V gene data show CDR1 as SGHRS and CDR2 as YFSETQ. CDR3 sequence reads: CASSPGGYPPAFF.

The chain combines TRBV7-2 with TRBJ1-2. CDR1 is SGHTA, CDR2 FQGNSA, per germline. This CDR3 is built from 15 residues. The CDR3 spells CASQAGSLGNYGYTF. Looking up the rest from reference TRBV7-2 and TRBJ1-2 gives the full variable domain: GAGVSQSPSNKVTEKGKDVELRCDPISGHTALYWYRQSLGQGLEFLIYFQGNSAPDKSGLPSDRFSAERTGGSVSTLTIQRTQQEDSAVYLCASQAGSLGNYGYTFGSGTRLTVV.

The CDR3 is CASSLDQGIGETQYF. This chain uses TRBV7-9 with TRBJ2-5; TCRdb returns TRBD2, unconfirmable since there is no DNA. Germline lookup yields CDR1 SEHNR and CDR2 FQNEAQ (reference sequence). The CDR3 consists of 15 residues.

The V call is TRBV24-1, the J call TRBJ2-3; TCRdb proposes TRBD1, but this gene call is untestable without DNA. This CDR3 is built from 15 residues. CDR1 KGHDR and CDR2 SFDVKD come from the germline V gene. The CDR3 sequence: CATSENRVRTDTQYF.

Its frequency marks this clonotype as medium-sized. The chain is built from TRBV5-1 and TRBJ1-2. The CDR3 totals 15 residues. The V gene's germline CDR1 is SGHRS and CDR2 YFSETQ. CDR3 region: CASSAGSYSNYGYTF. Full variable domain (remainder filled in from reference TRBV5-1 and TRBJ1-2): KAGVTQTPRYLIKTRGQQVTLSCSPISGHRSVSWYQQTPGQGLQFLFEYFSETQRNKGNFPGRFSGRQFSNSRSEMNVSTLELGDSALYLCASSAGSYSNYGYTFGSGTRLTVV.

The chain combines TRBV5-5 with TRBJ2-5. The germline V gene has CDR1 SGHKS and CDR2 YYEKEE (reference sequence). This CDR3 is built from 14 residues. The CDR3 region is CASSRAGLGETQYF.

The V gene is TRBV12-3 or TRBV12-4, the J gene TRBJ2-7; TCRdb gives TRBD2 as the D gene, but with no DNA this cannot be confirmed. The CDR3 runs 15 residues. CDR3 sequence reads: CASSLRGGPADEQYF.

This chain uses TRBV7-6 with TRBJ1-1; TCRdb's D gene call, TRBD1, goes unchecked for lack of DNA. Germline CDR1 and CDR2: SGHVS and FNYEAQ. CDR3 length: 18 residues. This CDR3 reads CASSGTRQGPGVNTEAFF.

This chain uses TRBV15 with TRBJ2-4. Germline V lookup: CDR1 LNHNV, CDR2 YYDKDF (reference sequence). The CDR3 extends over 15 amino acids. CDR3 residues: CATSDRVRSKNIQYF.

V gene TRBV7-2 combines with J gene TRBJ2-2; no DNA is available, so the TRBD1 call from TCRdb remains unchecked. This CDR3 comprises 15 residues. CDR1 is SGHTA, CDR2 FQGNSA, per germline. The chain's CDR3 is CASSLRGTVTGELFF.

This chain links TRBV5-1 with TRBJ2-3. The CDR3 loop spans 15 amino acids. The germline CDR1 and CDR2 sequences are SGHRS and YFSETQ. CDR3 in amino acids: CASSLGLGVTDTQYF.

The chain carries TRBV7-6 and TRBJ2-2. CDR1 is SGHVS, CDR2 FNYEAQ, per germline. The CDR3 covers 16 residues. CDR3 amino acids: CASSLFSSTNTGELFF.

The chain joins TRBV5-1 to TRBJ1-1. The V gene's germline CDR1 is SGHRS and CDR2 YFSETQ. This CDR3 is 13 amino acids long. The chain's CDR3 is CARPLKKNTEAFF.